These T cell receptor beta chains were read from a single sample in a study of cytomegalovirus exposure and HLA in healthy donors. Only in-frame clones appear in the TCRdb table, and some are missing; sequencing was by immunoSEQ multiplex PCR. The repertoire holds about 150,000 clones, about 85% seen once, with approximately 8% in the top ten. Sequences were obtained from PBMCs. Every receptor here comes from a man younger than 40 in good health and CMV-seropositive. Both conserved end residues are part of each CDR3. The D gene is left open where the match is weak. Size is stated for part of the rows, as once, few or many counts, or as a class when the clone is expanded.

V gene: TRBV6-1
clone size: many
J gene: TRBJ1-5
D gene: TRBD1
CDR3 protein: CASIWTGGSNQPQHF
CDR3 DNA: TGTGCCAGCATTTGGACAGGGGGGAGCAATCAGCCCCAGCATTTT

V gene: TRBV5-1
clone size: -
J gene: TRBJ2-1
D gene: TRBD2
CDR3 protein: CASSPSGTSGSNEQFF
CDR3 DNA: TGCGCCAGCAGCCCCTCCGGGACTAGCGGGAGCAATGAGCAGTTCTTC

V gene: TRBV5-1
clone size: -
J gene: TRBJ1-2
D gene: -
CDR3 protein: CASSTLGGRDYGYTF
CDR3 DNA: TGCGCCAGCAGCACACTCGGGGGGCGAGACTATGGCTACACCTTC

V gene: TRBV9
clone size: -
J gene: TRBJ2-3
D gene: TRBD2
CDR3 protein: CASSPRLALGTQYF
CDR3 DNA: TGTGCCAGCAGCCCCAGACTAGCGCTGGGTACGCAGTATTTT

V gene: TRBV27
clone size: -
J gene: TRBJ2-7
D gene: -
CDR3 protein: CASSFGQPVYEQYF
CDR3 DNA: TGTGCCAGCAGTTTCGGACAGCCAGTCTACGAGCAGTACTTC

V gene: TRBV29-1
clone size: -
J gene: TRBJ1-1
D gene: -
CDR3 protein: CSVDAGGQSKDTEAFF
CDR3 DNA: TGCAGCGTTGACGCCGGTGGACAGAGTAAGGACACTGAAGCTTTCTTT

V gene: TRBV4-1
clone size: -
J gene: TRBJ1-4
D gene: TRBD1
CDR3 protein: CASSQPGTDEEKLFF
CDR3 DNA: TGCGCCAGCAGCCAACCCGGGACAGATGAAGAAAAACTGTTTTTT

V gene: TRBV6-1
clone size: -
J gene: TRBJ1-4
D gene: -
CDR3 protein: CASSEHLKVEKLFF
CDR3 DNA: TGTGCCAGCAGTGAACACCTAAAAGTTGAAAAACTGTTTTTT

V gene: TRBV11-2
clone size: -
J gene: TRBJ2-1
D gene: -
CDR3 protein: CASSLAVNEQFF
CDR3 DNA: TGTGCCAGCAGCCTAGCTGTGAATGAGCAGTTCTTC

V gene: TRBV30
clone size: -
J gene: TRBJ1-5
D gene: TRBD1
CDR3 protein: CAWRSTGGPHQPQHF
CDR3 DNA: TGTGCCTGGCGCAGTACAGGGGGCCCCCATCAGCCCCAGCATTTT

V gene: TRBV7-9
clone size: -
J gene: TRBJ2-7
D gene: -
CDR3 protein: CASTDILYEQYF
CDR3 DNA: TGTGCCAGCACAGACATCCTCTACGAGCAGTACTTC

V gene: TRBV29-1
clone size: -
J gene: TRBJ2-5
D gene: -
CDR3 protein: CSVVALGETQYF
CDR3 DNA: TGCAGCGTTGTAGCGTTAGGGGAGACCCAGTACTTC

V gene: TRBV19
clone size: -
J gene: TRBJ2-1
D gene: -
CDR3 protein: CASSGTSYNEQFF
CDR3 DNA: TGTGCCAGTAGCGGGACTTCCTACAATGAGCAGTTCTTC

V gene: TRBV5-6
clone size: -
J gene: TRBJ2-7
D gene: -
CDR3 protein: CASSGSYEQYF
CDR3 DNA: TGTGCCAGCAGCGGGAGCTACGAGCAGTACTTC

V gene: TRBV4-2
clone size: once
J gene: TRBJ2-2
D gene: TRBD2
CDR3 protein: CASSPLAGGTGELFF
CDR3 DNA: TGTGCCAGCAGCCCGTTAGCGGGAGGGACCGGGGAGCTGTTTTTT

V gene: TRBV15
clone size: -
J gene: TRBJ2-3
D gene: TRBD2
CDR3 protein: CATSPRLAGGLDTQYF
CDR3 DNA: TGTGCCACCAGCCCCCGACTAGCGGGAGGGTTAGATACGCAGTATTTT

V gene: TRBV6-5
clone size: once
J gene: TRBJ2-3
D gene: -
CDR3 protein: CASSYREERTQYF
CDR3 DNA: TGTGCCAGCAGTTACAGGGAGGAGAGGACGCAGTATTTT

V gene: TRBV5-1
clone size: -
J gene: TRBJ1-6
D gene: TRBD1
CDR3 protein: CASSSGQDGSYNSPLHF
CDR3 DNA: TGCGCCAGCAGCTCCGGACAGGATGGGTCCTATAATTCACCCCTCCACTTT

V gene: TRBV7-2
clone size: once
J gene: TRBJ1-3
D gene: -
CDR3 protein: CASSLDRLSGNTIYF
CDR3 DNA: TGTGCCAGCAGCTTAGACAGGCTCTCTGGAAACACCATATATTTT

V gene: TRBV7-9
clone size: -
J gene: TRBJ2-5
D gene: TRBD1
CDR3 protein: CASSLGGQGQETQYF
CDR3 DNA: TGTGCCAGCAGCTTAGGGGGACAGGGGCAAGAGACCCAGTACTTC

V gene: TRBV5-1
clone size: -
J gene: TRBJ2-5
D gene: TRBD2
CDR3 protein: CASKPGGAWETQYF
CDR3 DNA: TGCGCCAGCAAACCCGGGGGGGCATGGGAGACCCAGTACTTC

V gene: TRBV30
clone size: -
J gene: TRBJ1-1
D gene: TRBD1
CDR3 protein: CAWKKNTGGGTEAFF
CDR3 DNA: TGTGCCTGGAAAAAAAATACAGGGGGAGGCACTGAAGCTTTCTTT

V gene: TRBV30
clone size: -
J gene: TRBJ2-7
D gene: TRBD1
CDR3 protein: CAWSVIRQGSYEQYF
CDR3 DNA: TGTGCCTGGAGTGTTATTAGACAGGGGTCCTACGAGCAGTACTTC

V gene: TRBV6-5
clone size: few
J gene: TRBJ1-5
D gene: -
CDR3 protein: CASSYRSGNQPQHF
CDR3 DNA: TGTGCCAGCAGTTACCGGTCGGGAAATCAGCCCCAGCATTTT

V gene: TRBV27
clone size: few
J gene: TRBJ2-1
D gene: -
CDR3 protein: CASTSFMSEQFF
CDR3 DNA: TGTGCCAGCACTAGTTTTATGAGTGAGCAGTTCTTC

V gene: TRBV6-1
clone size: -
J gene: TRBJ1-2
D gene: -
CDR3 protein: CASSEEVGRLHYGYTF
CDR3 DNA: TGTGCCAGCAGTGAAGAGGTAGGGAGGCTCCACTATGGCTACACCTTC

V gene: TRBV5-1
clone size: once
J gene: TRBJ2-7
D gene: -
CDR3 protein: CASSSRGYEQYF
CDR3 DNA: TGCGCCAGCAGCAGCCGGGGGTACGAGCAGTACTTC

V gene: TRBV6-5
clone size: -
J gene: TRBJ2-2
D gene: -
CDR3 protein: CASGGVVGELFF
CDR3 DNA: TGTGCCAGCGGAGGGGTCGTCGGGGAGCTGTTTTTT

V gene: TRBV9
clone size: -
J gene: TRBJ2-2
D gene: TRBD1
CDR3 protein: CASSVVSAQGSSGELFF
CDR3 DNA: TGTGCCAGCAGCGTAGTGAGCGCACAGGGGAGTTCCGGGGAGCTGTTTTTT

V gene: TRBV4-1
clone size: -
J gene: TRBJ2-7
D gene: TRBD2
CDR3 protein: CASSLGLAGGDEQYF
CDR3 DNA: TGCGCCAGCAGCCTCGGACTAGCGGGGGGAGACGAGCAGTACTTC

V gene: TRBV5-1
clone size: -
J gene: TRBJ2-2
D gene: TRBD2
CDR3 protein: CASRKRGVFTGELFF
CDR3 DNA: TGCGCCAGCAGAAAGCGGGGGGTTTTCACCGGGGAGCTGTTTTTT

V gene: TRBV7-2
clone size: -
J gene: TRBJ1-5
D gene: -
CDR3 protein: CASSSHQGPQPQHF
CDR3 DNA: TGTGCCAGCAGCTCCCACCAGGGGCCGCAGCCCCAGCATTTT

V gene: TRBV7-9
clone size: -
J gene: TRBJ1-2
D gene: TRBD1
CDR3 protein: CASSIGTGAAIDTF
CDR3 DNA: TGTGCCAGCAGCATCGGGACAGGGGCCGCCATAGACACCTTC

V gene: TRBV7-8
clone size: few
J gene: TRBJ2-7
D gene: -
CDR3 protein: CASSLGPMPYEQYF
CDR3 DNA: TGTGCCAGCAGCTTAGGGCCCATGCCCTACGAGCAGTACTTC

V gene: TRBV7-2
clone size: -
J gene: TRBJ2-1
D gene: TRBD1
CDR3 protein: CASSLVTGGQNVGNEQFF
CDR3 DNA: TGTGCCAGCAGCTTAGTGACAGGGGGCCAAAATGTAGGCAATGAGCAGTTCTTC

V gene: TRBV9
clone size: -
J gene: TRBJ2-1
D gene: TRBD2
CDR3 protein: CASSFNPGGGNEQFF
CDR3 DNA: TGTGCCAGCAGCTTCAACCCGGGGGGGGGCAATGAGCAGTTCTTC

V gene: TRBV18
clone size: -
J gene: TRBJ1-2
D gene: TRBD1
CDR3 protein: CASSPGQDNYGYTF
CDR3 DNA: TGTGCCAGCTCACCGGGACAGGATAACTATGGCTACACCTTC

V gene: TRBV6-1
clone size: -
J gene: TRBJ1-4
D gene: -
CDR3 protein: CASSELAGATNEKLFF
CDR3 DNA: TGTGCCAGCAGTGAACTAGCTGGAGCAACTAATGAAAAACTGTTTTTT

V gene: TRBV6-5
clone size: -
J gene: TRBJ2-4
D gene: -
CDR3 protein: CASSPGSKNIQYF
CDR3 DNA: TGTGCCAGCAGTCCGGGGTCCAAAAACATTCAGTACTTC

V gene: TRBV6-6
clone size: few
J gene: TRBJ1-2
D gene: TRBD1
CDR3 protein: CASRGGTVSYGYTF
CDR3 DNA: TGTGCCAGCAGGGGCGGGACAGTATCTTATGGCTACACCTTC

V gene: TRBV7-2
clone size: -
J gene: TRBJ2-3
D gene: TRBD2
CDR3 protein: CASSLGNRRGGDTQYF
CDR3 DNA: TGTGCCAGCAGCTTAGGTAACCGACGGGGGGGAGATACGCAGTATTTT

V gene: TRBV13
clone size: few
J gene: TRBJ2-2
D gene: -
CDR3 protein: CASSSLGISNTGELFF
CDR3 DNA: TGTGCCAGCAGCTCCCTCGGGATATCGAACACCGGGGAGCTGTTTTTT

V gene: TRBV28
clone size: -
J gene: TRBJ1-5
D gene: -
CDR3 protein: CASSLPGGGRNQPQHF
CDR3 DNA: TGTGCCAGCAGCTTGCCTGGGGGAGGTCGCAATCAGCCCCAGCATTTT

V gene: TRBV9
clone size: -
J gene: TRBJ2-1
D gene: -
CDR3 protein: CASTKGDTNEQFF
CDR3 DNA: TGTGCCAGCACCAAAGGGGACACCAATGAGCAGTTCTTC

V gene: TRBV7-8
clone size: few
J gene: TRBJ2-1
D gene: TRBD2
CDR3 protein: CASSPAPGLASEQFF
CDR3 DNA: TGTGCCAGCAGCCCGGCGCCGGGACTAGCGTCTGAGCAGTTCTTC

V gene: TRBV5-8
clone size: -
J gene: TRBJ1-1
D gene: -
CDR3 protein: CASSLAGEAFF
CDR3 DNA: TGTGCCAGCAGCTTGGCCGGGGAGGCTTTCTTT

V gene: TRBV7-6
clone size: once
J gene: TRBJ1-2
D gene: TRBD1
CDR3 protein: CASSLVSGQGGYGYTF
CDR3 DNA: TGTGCCAGCAGCTTAGTCTCGGGACAGGGGGGTTATGGCTACACCTTC

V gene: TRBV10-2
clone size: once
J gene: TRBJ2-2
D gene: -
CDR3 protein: CASIGGHARTGELFF
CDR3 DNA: TGCGCCAGCATAGGAGGCCATGCGCGCACCGGGGAGCTGTTTTTT